This TCR beta chain was documented in a study of blood T cell repertoires in COVID-19. Study at large: T cells, B-cell-depleted T cells, or PBMCs supplied cDNA or gDNA.

Across 20 to 25 US areas, participants ranged in age from about 18 to 90 years. Participants reported their clinical history, and cohort assignment relied on those reports. Libraries were prepared by immunoSEQ multiplex PCR; TCRdb keeps only in-frame clonotypes and omits some of them. The data hold 350,000 to 450,000 clones, with 80% to 95% observed a single time. The material sequenced was PBMCs or T cells enriched from blood (not recorded which). This TCR was sampled from a woman in her forties who had been exposed to COVID-19.

The CDR3 reads CASSTEWDRPYGYTF. Written as DNA, the CDR3 is TGTGCCAGCAGCACCGAATGGGACAGACCCTATGGCTACACCTTC. The genes are TRBV5-4 and TRBJ1-2; 7 bases agree with TRBD1. The germline gives CDR1 SGHNT, CDR2 YYREEE (reference sequence). CDR3 size: 15 residues. V gave up 4 bases and J gave up 4 bases; unmatched junction bases: 10.